The 10 T cell receptor beta chains below were found in one sample sequenced in a study of T cells in localized non-small cell lung cancer. Libraries were prepared by immunoSEQ multiplex PCR; TCRdb keeps only in-frame clonotypes and omits some of them. The table shows around 130,000 clones, with about 90% occurring only once. This sample comprised peripheral blood, obtained before any cancer treatment. These receptors were obtained from a female donor of 60 years or more with stage I lung adenocarcinoma.

V and J are TRBV27 and TRBJ2-1, with 9 bases identical to TRBD1. V shed 2 bases and J 7 bases; nucleotides not matched to a gene: 6. The CDR3 extends over 15 amino acids. Germline V gene lookup returns CDR1 MNHEY and CDR2 SMNVEV (reference sequence). CDR3 protein: CASSLDGQGINEQFF. The CDR3 DNA sequence: TGTGCCAGCAGTTTAGATGGACAGGGGATAAATGAGCAGTTCTTC.

The V call is TRBV9, the J call TRBJ1-5, with a tentative D call TRBD1 (6 bases). Germline lookup yields CDR1 SGDLS and CDR2 YYNGEE. The CDR3 has 15 residues. Trimming took 0 bases from V and 5 from J, leaving 12 bases between them. The CDR3 spells CASSVARDIHQPQHF. CDR3 coding DNA: TGTGCCAGCAGCGTAGCCCGGGACATACATCAGCCCCAGCATTTT.

Comment on this clone: Other DNA sequences within the sample encode an identical CDR3. The chain employs TRBV28 and TRBJ1-4, with D uncertain. CDR1 MDHEN and CDR2 SYDVKM come from the germline V gene. CDR3 length: 14 amino acids. V was shortened by 3 bases and J by 0 bases, with 5 bases between the two germline ends. The CDR3 spells CASSLSSTNEKLFF. The CDR3 DNA reads TGTGCCAGCAGTTTGTCATCAACTAATGAAAAACTGTTTTTT. The whole variable domain, filled in from reference TRBV28 and TRBJ1-4, reads DVKVTQSSRYLVKRTGEKVFLECVQDMDHENMFWYRQDPGLGLRLIYFSYDVKMKEKGDIPEGYSVSREKKERFSLILESASTNQTSMYLCASSLSSTNEKLFFGSGTQLSVL.

The chain links TRBV6-1 to TRBJ2-1; 7 nucleotides line up with TRBD2. CDR1 and CDR2 (germline): MNHNS, SASEGT. The CDR3 extends over 20 amino acids. V was clipped by 1 base and J by 2 bases; unmatched bases: 17. The chain's CDR3 is CASSEVSRNPTSLPYNEQFF. CDR3 sequence (DNA): TGTGCCAGCAGTGAAGTTAGCAGAAACCCGACTAGCCTTCCCTACAATGAGCAGTTCTTC.

The rearrangement joins TRBV28 to TRBJ2-7, with TRBD2 as a possible D gene (6 bases). V gave up 3 bases and J gave up 1 base, with 10 bases separating them. Germline CDR1 and CDR2: MDHEN and SYDVKM. This CDR3 is 14 amino acids long. Here the CDR3 reads CASSFRTISYEQYF. CDR3 coding DNA: TGTGCCAGCAGTTTTCGGACTATATCCTACGAGCAGTACTTC.

The rearrangement joins TRBV6-5 to TRBJ1-1, with TRBD1 identical over 8 bases. Germline lookup yields CDR1 MNHEY and CDR2 SVGAGI. V trimming: 4 bases; J trimming: 4 bases; junction bases outside the gene matches: 2. This CDR3 has 13 residues. CDR3 DNA: TGTGCCAGCAGTTCCACAGGGGGCACTGAAGCTTTCTTT. Amino acid sequence: CASSSTGGTEAFF.

This clone ranks as medium-sized. The chain joins TRBV7-2 to TRBJ2-7; D is unclear. The germline V gene has CDR1 SGHTA and CDR2 FQGNSA. CDR3 length: 13 amino acids. Trimming pared 2 bases from V and 6 bases from J, leaving 11 bases between. The CDR3 DNA follows: TGTGCCAGCAGCTTACAGCTAGTGGGCGAGCAGTACTTC. The encoded protein is CASSLQLVGEQYF.

The CDR3 loop is CASSLLSGGTYTYEQYF. CDR3 nucleotide sequence: TGTGCCAGCAGTTTATTAAGTGGTGGAACCTATACCTACGAGCAGTACTTC. This chain connects TRBV28 to TRBJ2-7; the D is unclear. The CDR3 length is 17 residues. Per germline, CDR1 MDHEN and CDR2 SYDVKM. Trimming left V 1 base short and J 2 bases short, with 18 bases between. Combining the CDR3 with reference TRBV28 and TRBJ2-7 gives the whole variable domain DVKVTQSSRYLVKRTGEKVFLECVQDMDHENMFWYRQDPGLGLRLIYFSYDVKMKEKGDIPEGYSVSREKKERFSLILESASTNQTSMYLCASSLLSGGTYTYEQYFGPGTRLTVT.

This chain joins TRBV9 and TRBJ1-2; D possibly corresponds to TRBD1 (5 bases). V was shortened by 3 bases and J by 8 bases, with 14 bases between the two germline ends. Germline V gives CDR1 SGDLS, CDR2 YYNGEE. This CDR3 has 13 residues. CDR3: CASSADRKGGYTF. Written as DNA, the CDR3 is TGTGCCAGCAGCGCCGATAGGAAGGGGGGCTACACCTTC.

V gene TRBV11-2 combines with J gene TRBJ1-2, with D perhaps matching TRBD1 (5 bases). This CDR3 region has 13 residues. Germline assignment: CDR1 SGHAT and CDR2 FQNNGV. Trimming shortened V by 3 bases and J by 1 base, and 6 bases separated the two germline ends. As DNA, the CDR3 is TGTGCCAGCAGCTTCGGGGGTAACTATGGCTACACCTTC. Translating gives CASSFGGNYGYTF.